The 18 T cell receptor beta chains below come from one sample, sequenced in a study of identical twins. TCRdb reprocessed the 5' RACE reads via MiXCR and lists one record per CDR3 protein. The sample lists a few hundred thousand distinct CDR3 sequences, about 10% occurring once. Sample: naive T cells sorted from blood. The receptors derive from a woman aged 45-60 years in good health.

This clonotype turned up a few times. The gene calls are TRBV11-2 and TRBJ2-2; D possibly matches TRBD1 or TRBD2 (5 bases each). V was cut by 5 bases and J by 6 bases, with 16 bases left in between. The CDR3 contains 15 residues. Germline values: CDR1 SGHAT, CDR2 FQNNGV. The CDR3 spells CASSTTARGAGELFF. CDR3 in DNA: TGTGCCAGCAGCACCACTGCCCGAGGGGCCGGGGAGCTGTTTTTT.

This clonotype was observed a handful of times. The rearrangement joins TRBV7-6 to TRBJ2-5; the match to TRBD2 covers 9 bases. The trim removed 1 base at V and 2 bases at J, leaving 2 bases unmatched. Germline-derived CDR1 and CDR2 are SGHVS and FNYEAQ. The CDR3 length is 15 residues. The CDR3 DNA follows: TGTGCCAGCAGCTTAGTTCTAGCGGGGCAAGAGACCCAGTACTTC. Translated, it gives CASSLVLAGQETQYF.

This chain connects TRBV15 to TRBJ2-7; D perhaps matches TRBD2 (6 bases). Deletions cut 4 bases from V and 5 bases from J, with 21 bases between. CDR1 is LNHNV, CDR2 YYDKDF, per germline (reference sequence). The CDR3 is made up of 16 amino acids. The CDR3 DNA sequence: TGTGCCACCAGCAATTCTCCGGGACTCCCAGCTGACGAGCAGTACTTC. Translating gives CATSNSPGLPADEQYF.

This rearrangement joins TRBV7-2 to TRBJ2-2, with D unresolved. Looked up from germline, CDR1 is SGHTA and CDR2 is FQGNSA. Trimming took off 1 base at V and 4 bases at J, with 7 bases between the two ends. This CDR3 is built from 14 residues. CDR3: CASSLEVATGELFF. In DNA form, the CDR3 reads TGTGCCAGCAGCTTAGAAGTGGCCACCGGGGAGCTGTTTTTT. Drawing the rest from reference TRBV7-2 and TRBJ2-2, the complete variable domain is GAGVSQSPSNKVTEKGKDVELRCDPISGHTALYWYRQSLGQGLEFLIYFQGNSAPDKSGLPSDRFSAERTGGSVSTLTIQRTQQEDSAVYLCASSLEVATGELFFGEGSRLTVL.

The J gene is TRBJ2-1, the V gene TRBV27, with 10 bases that match TRBD2. CDR1 and CDR2 from the germline V gene are MNHEY and SMNVEV (reference sequence). Trimming cost V 8 bases and J 9 bases; bases outside gene matches: 13. CDR3 size: 15 residues. This CDR3 is CASVPLGLAGAEQFF. CDR3 sequence (DNA): TGTGCCAGCGTCCCCCTGGGGCTAGCGGGAGCTGAGCAGTTCTTC.

This clonotype was recorded many times. V usage is TRBV24-1 and J usage is TRBJ2-2; TRBD1 agrees at 7 bases. CDR3 length: 15 amino acids. J was trimmed by 4 bases and V by 9 bases; bases with no gene match: 10. Germline V gene sequence: CDR1 KGHDR, CDR2 SFDVKD. As DNA, the CDR3 is TGTGCCACCGGCTCGAGGGGGCGCGGCACCGGGGAGCTGTTTTTT. Translated: CATGSRGRGTGELFF.

This clonotype was observed a few times. J is TRBJ2-3 and V is TRBV9; 11 bases are shared with TRBD2. Germline V lookup: CDR1 SGDLS, CDR2 YYNGEE. Trimming took 3 bases from V and 3 from J; bases not matched to a gene: 6. This CDR3 comprises 16 residues. The CDR3 reads CASSGVAGGPTDTQYF. The CDR3 bases are TGTGCCAGCAGCGGCGTAGCGGGAGGGCCTACAGATACGCAGTATTTT.

This clonotype was recorded a few times. This chain uses TRBV11-2 with TRBJ2-5; D is possibly TRBD1 (6 bases). This CDR3 comprises 13 residues. Germline V CDR1 and CDR2: SGHAT, FQNNGV. This chain's CDR3 is CAIGQGSQETQYF. The CDR3 nucleotides read TGTGCTATTGGGCAGGGGAGTCAAGAGACCCAGTACTTC.

This clonotype was recorded at least ten times. Its ends do not fully match the called genes, so a read error is possible. J is TRBJ2-2 and V is TRBV12-3 or TRBV12-4, with D unresolved. The CDR3 has 13 amino acids. CDR3 nucleotide sequence: TGCGCCAGCAGCTTCGGCGGAACCGGGGAGCTGTTTTTT. Translation gives CASSFGGTGELFF.

The rearrangement links TRBV20-1 to TRBJ1-2; 9 bases are a match to TRBD1. The CDR3 extends over 13 amino acids. V gave up 3 bases and J gave up 7 bases; unmatched junction bases: 6. CDR1 is DFQATT, CDR2 SNEGSKA, per germline (reference sequence). Here the CDR3 reads CSASPSTGGGYTF. Here the CDR3 DNA reads TGCAGTGCTAGCCCATCGACAGGGGGTGGCTACACCTTC.

This clonotype was observed many times. J is TRBJ2-3 and V is TRBV27, with unresolved D. V was clipped by 1 base and J by 3 bases, with 5 bases between them. Germline V gene data show CDR1 as MNHEY and CDR2 as SMNVEV (reference sequence). The CDR3 runs to 13 residues. CDR3 residues: CASSLWWTDTQYF. The CDR3, as DNA: TGTGCCAGCAGTTTATGGTGGACAGATACGCAGTATTTT.

CDR3 sequence reads: CASSVKTREISARRYNEQFF. The CDR3 nucleotides read TGTGCCAGCAGCGTAAAGACCCGGGAGATCAGCGCCCGGCGCTACAATGAGCAGTTCTTC. The gene calls are TRBV9 and TRBJ2-1; the D gene is possibly TRBD2 (6 bases). The CDR3 length is 20 residues. V was clipped by 1 base and J by 3 bases, with 26 bases between them. Germline values: CDR1 SGDLS, CDR2 YYNGEE.

This clonotype has ten or more counts. This chain joins TRBV19 and TRBJ2-5; tentatively, D is TRBD2 (7 bases). This CDR3 region has 15 residues. With 5 bases removed from V and 5 bases from J, the gap between germline ends came to 18 bases. Germline CDR1 LNHDA, CDR2 SQIVND (reference sequence). This chain's CDR3 is CASSPFGGLGETQYF. The CDR3 nucleotides are TGTGCCAGTAGTCCCTTCGGGGGGCTAGGGGAGACCCAGTACTTC.

The V and J genes are TRBV19 and TRBJ2-1; maybe TRBD2 (6 bases). Trimming shortened V by 0 bases and J by 8 bases, and 11 bases separated the two germline ends. This CDR3 spans 14 amino acids. Per the germline V gene, CDR1 is LNHDA and CDR2 is SQIVND (reference sequence). In DNA form, the CDR3 reads TGTGCCAGTAGTATAGACACTGGCGGGGATGAGCAGTTCTTC. Amino acids: CASSIDTGGDEQFF. The whole variable domain, filled in from reference TRBV19 and TRBJ2-1, reads DGGITQSPKYLFRKEGQNVTLSCEQNLNHDAMYWYRQDPGQGLRLIYYSQIVNDFQKGDIAEGYSVSREKKESFPLTVTSAQKNPTAFYLCASSIDTGGDEQFFGPGTRLTVL.

This clonotype showed up just a few times. This chain links TRBV5-1 with TRBJ2-3; D gene uncertain. The CDR3 length is 13 residues. The V end lost 4 bases, the J end lost 2 bases, and 8 bases lay between the germline ends. CDR1 SGHRS and CDR2 YFSETQ come from the germline V gene. This chain's CDR3 is CASSIEITDTQYF. The CDR3 nucleotides read TGCGCCAGCAGCATAGAGATCACAGATACGCAGTATTTT.

This chain connects TRBV12-3 or TRBV12-4 to TRBJ2-4, with 8 bases matching TRBD2. This CDR3 contains 22 residues. After removal of 6 bases from V and 0 bases from J, the junction contained 25 bases not matched to a gene. For the CDR3, the DNA is TGTGCCAGCAGCCCAATCCCCGGTCGGGGACTAGGTTCTTCAGGAGCCAAAAACATTCAGTACTTC. Protein product: CASSPIPGRGLGSSGAKNIQYF.

This clonotype was seen ten or more times. The V and J genes are TRBV29-1 and TRBJ2-2; D might be TRBD1 or TRBD2, each matching 6 bases. This CDR3 contains 17 residues. CDR1 and CDR2 (germline): SQVTM, ANQGSEA. Trimming left V 5 bases short and J 2 bases short, with 21 bases between. CDR3 bases: TGCAGCGTTCGAGGGGGACTTACGGGCGCTAACACCGGGGAGCTGTTTTTT. It specifies CSVRGGLTGANTGELFF.

The gene calls are TRBV7-9 and TRBJ1-2; TRBD1 agrees at 9 bases. Per the germline V gene, CDR1 is SEHNR and CDR2 is FQNEAQ (reference sequence). J was trimmed by 7 bases and V by 4 bases; bases with no gene match: 10. CDR3 length: 15 residues. CDR3 residues: CASSYQKGTGSGYTF. The CDR3 DNA reads as TGTGCCAGCAGCTACCAAAAAGGGACAGGGTCTGGCTACACCTTC.